The 2 T cell receptor beta chains presented below share a single source sample, sequenced in a study of blood T cell repertoires in COVID-19 (dated by TCRdb to about 2020). Libraries were made using the immunoSEQ multiplex PCR assay. The table was pulled from immuneACCESS by TCRdb, which kept in-frame rearrangements only. Such tables lose some clones; where checked, under half of the loss comes from unresolved V genes, and the rest has no known cause. This sample lists 150,000 to 250,000 clones; 82% were detected once. The ten largest clonotypes hold 12% of the sample. The sequenced sample was PBMCs or T cells enriched from blood (not recorded which). The receptors derive from a man between 40 and 49 years old who had recovered from COVID-19.

The chain has TRBV7-3 and TRBJ2-2; tentatively, D is TRBD2 (6 bases). The CDR3 is made up of 15 amino acids. Germline V lookup: CDR1 SGHTA, CDR2 FQGTGA. V gave up 3 bases and J gave up 5 bases, with 13 bases separating them. The CDR3 sequence is CASSLASAGTGELFF. Here the CDR3 DNA reads TGTGCCAGCAGCTTGGCTAGCGCGGGTACCGGGGAGCTGTTTTTT.

The CDR3 region has the DNA TGTGCCAGCAGCCAAGAGTCGGGACAGGGCTTTTTACGGGATGGCTACACCTTC. It encodes CASSQESGQGFLRDGYTF. The genes are TRBV4-2 and TRBJ1-2, with 9 bases fitting TRBD1. Germline assignment: CDR1 LGHNA and CDR2 YNFKEQ. The J segment lost 6 bases and the V segment lost 0 bases, leaving 14 bases of the junction unmatched. This CDR3 has 18 amino acids.